This is a list of T cell receptor beta chains from one sample in a study of vaccination effects on CD4 cells after COVID-19. These receptors are not linked to any known antigen. Here immunoSEQ multiplex PCR was the method, and the copy in TCRdb shows in-frame clones only, minus some. In the table there are about 13,000 clones, 72% of which are singletons. The sample was CD4+ T cells from PBMCs cultured with SARS-CoV-2 spike peptides, taken after COVID-19 vaccination. These receptor sequences come from a human donor who received a COVID-19 vaccine. Each CDR3 is given with its conserved first and last residue. The D gene is left open where the match is weak. Only some rows state a clone size, as once, few, many or a class for expanded clones.

TRBV6-5,TRBD1,TRBJ2-7,NA,CASSYRRQGGTYEQYF,TGTGCCAGCAGTTACCGCCGACAGGGGGGCACCTACGAGCAGTACTTC
TRBV30,NA,TRBJ1-3,NA,CAWTTGNSGNTIYF,TGTGCCTGGACCACAGGGAACTCTGGAAACACCATATATTTT
TRBV5-3,TRBD1,TRBJ1-1,few,CARSTRQGAGGTEAFF,TGTGCCAGAAGCACCAGACAGGGGGCAGGCGGCACTGAAGCTTTCTTT
TRBV21-1,NA,TRBJ1-5,NA,CASSMIPAPRYSNQPQHF,TGTGCCAGCAGCATGATACCGGCCCCGAGGTATAGCAATCAGCCCCAGCATTTT
TRBV7-9,NA,TRBJ2-2,once,CASTPLTLNTGELFF,TGTGCCAGCACCCCCCTGACTCTGAACACCGGGGAGCTGTTTTTT
TRBV5-4,TRBD2,TRBJ2-1,NA,CASSSSGGAYNEQFF,TGTGCCAGCAGCAGCAGCGGGGGGGCCTACAATGAGCAGTTCTTC
TRBV5-5,NA,TRBJ2-5,once,CASSLAPGLRGETQYF,TGTGCCAGCAGCTTGGCTCCAGGTCTGAGGGGAGAGACCCAGTACTTC
TRBV10-3,NA,TRBJ2-3,NA,CAIREDGTGTDTQYF,TGTGCCATCAGGGAGGATGGCACTGGCACAGATACGCAGTATTTT
TRBV4-3,TRBD1,TRBJ2-4,NA,CASSQDRTGWNIQYF,TGCGCCAGCAGCCAAGATAGGACAGGGTGGAACATTCAGTACTTC
TRBV28,TRBD1,TRBJ2-5,NA,CASTVAGGTETQYF,TGTGCCAGCACGGTTGCAGGGGGCACGGAGACCCAGTACTTC
TRBV2,NA,TRBJ2-3,NA,CASGEGSSVTDTQYF,TGTGCCAGCGGTGAGGGGAGTTCTGTCACAGATACGCAGTATTTT
TRBV27,NA,TRBJ1-1,NA,CASSFSVDTEAFF,TGTGCCAGCAGTTTCTCGGTGGACACTGAAGCTTTCTTT
TRBV15,NA,TRBJ1-5,NA,CATSRDPGIGQPQHF,TGTGCCACCAGCAGAGATCCAGGGATTGGTCAGCCCCAGCATTTT
TRBV27,TRBD1,TRBJ2-3,NA,CASKVQGSTDTQYF,TGTGCCAGCAAGGTACAGGGGAGCACAGATACGCAGTATTTT
TRBV29-1,TRBD1,TRBJ1-2,NA,CSVGPGGSGGYTF,TGCAGCGTTGGGCCAGGGGGCTCGGGAGGCTACACCTTC
TRBV7-9,TRBD1,TRBJ1-2,NA,CASSSPSGTVYGYTF,TGTGCCAGCAGCTCCCCCTCTGGGACAGTCTATGGCTACACCTTC
TRBV11-2,NA,TRBJ2-5,NA,CASSYLRDSRETQYF,TGTGCCAGCAGCTACTTACGGGACTCGCGAGAGACCCAGTACTTC
TRBV7-9,TRBD2,TRBJ2-1,NA,CASSPRSAGGGNEQFF,TGTGCCAGCAGCCCGAGAAGCGCGGGAGGGGGCAATGAGCAGTTCTTC
TRBV2,TRBD1,TRBJ2-5,NA,CASRLQGAGETQYF,TGTGCCAGCAGACTACAGGGGGCAGGAGAGACCCAGTACTTC
TRBV18,NA,TRBJ1-1,NA,CASSPQGSVNTEAFF,TGTGCCAGCTCCCCGCAGGGTTCTGTGAACACTGAAGCTTTCTTT
TRBV29-1,NA,TRBJ1-1,medium-sized,CSPRRGPPKDTEAFF,TGCAGCCCCCGCCGGGGCCCGCCTAAGGACACTGAAGCTTTCTTT
TRBV11-3,NA,TRBJ1-4,NA,CASIQYKGDEKLFF,TGTGCCAGCATCCAGTATAAAGGGGATGAAAAACTGTTTTTT
TRBV7-7,NA,TRBJ2-5,NA,CASSATGTVETQYF,TGTGCTAGCAGCGCAACTGGGACCGTAGAGACCCAGTACTTC
TRBV5-1,TRBD2,TRBJ2-7,NA,CASSLVGTSGGSSYEQYF,TGCGCCAGCAGCTTGGTAGGGACTAGCGGGGGCTCCTCCTACGAGCAGTACTTC
TRBV11-2,TRBD1,TRBJ1-2,few,CASSQGQGSINGYTF,TGTGCCAGCAGCCAGGGACAGGGATCGATCAATGGCTACACCTTC
TRBV6-5,NA,TRBJ2-7,NA,CASSYSILGEQYF,TGTGCCAGCAGTTACTCGATATTGGGCGAGCAGTACTTC
TRBV15,TRBD2,TRBJ2-5,NA,CATSGRGGSETQYF,TGTGCCACCAGCGGGAGAGGCGGGAGTGAGACCCAGTACTTC
TRBV7-2,TRBD2,TRBJ2-1,NA,CASSLTSGGRTEQFF,TGTGCCAGCAGCCTCACTAGCGGGGGTCGGACTGAGCAGTTCTTC
TRBV7-2,NA,TRBJ1-3,NA,CASSPTPLGAGGNTIYF,TGTGCCAGCAGCCCTACCCCGTTGGGAGCGGGCGGAAACACCATATATTTT
TRBV3-1/TRBV3-2,TRBD1,TRBJ2-1,medium-sized,CASSRGTGGRDEQFF,TGTGCCAGCAGCCGTGGGACAGGGGGCAGGGATGAGCAGTTCTTC
TRBV27,TRBD1,TRBJ1-1,once,CASSLQGAKWAEAFF,TGTGCCAGCTCTTTACAGGGGGCGAAATGGGCTGAAGCTTTCTTT
TRBV1,NA,TRBJ2-2,NA,CTSSQVSSGHDSGELFF,TGCACCAGCAGCCAAGTCTCATCGGGACACGACTCCGGGGAGCTGTTTTTT
TRBV20-1,NA,TRBJ1-4,NA,CSARVREKLFF,TGCAGTGCTAGAGTAAGAGAAAAACTGTTTTTT
TRBV12-3/TRBV12-4,NA,TRBJ2-1,NA,CASSSFGEQFF,TGTGCCAGCAGTTCGTTTGGTGAGCAGTTCTTC
TRBV25-1,NA,TRBJ2-1,NA,CASSDTGAAYNEQFF,TGTGCCAGCAGTGATACGGGAGCGGCCTACAATGAGCAGTTCTTC
TRBV30,NA,TRBJ2-1,NA,CAWRRTYNEQFF,TGTGCCTGGAGGAGAACCTACAATGAGCAGTTCTTC
TRBV4-3,TRBD2,TRBJ2-1,few,CASSQGRGGWNEQFF,TGCGCCAGCAGCCAAGGGCGGGGGGGCTGGAATGAGCAGTTCTTC
TRBV2,NA,TRBJ1-5,NA,CASRTQGRGNQPQHF,TGTGCCAGCAGAACACAGGGCCGGGGCAATCAGCCCCAGCATTTT
TRBV7-9,NA,TRBJ2-3,NA,CASSSTLVLSTDTQYF,TGTGCCAGCAGCTCGACCCTGGTACTCAGCACAGATACGCAGTATTTT
TRBV11-2,NA,TRBJ2-5,NA,CASSLAPGGVKKETQYF,TGTGCCAGCAGCTTAGCCCCTGGCGGGGTCAAGAAAGAGACCCAGTACTTC
TRBV6-5,TRBD1,TRBJ1-5,NA,CASSSPGQGGNQPQHF,TGTGCCAGCAGTTCTCCTGGACAGGGGGGGAATCAGCCCCAGCATTTT
TRBV4-2,NA,TRBJ2-3,NA,CASSQERTRTDTQYF,TGTGCCAGCAGCCAAGAGCGGACCCGGACAGATACGCAGTATTTT
TRBV5-1,NA,TRBJ2-5,NA,CASSLELSSQETQYF,TGCGCCAGCAGCTTGGAGCTGAGCTCTCAAGAGACCCAGTACTTC
TRBV5-1,NA,TRBJ1-3,NA,CASSSGPGGNTIYF,TGCGCCAGCAGCTCCGGACCGGGCGGAAACACCATATATTTT
TRBV28,NA,TRBJ2-3,once,CASSLEVRASTDTQYF,TGTGCCAGCAGTTTAGAGGTCAGGGCGAGCACAGATACGCAGTATTTT
TRBV9,NA,TRBJ1-3,NA,CASSVSGNTIYF,TGTGCCAGCAGCGTGAGTGGAAACACCATATATTTT
TRBV9,TRBD2,TRBJ2-3,NA,CASSVGLAGGPKDTQYF,TGTGCCAGCAGCGTAGGGCTAGCGGGAGGGCCTAAAGATACGCAGTATTTT
TRBV2,TRBD1,TRBJ1-5,NA,CASNVGQLEPQHF,TGTGCCAGCAACGTGGGACAGCTAGAGCCCCAGCATTTT
TRBV30,NA,TRBJ1-6,few,CAWSVAGGSTSPLHF,TGTGCCTGGAGTGTAGCGGGGGGTAGTACTTCACCCCTCCACTTT
TRBV11-3,NA,TRBJ2-7,NA,CASSLERGGGSYEQYF,TGTGCCAGCAGCTTAGAGCGGGGTGGGGGCTCCTACGAGCAGTACTTC
TRBV25-1,NA,TRBJ1-2,NA,CASSESWLYSGYTF,TGTGCCAGCAGTGAATCATGGCTTTATAGTGGCTACACCTTC
TRBV4-1,NA,TRBJ1-1,NA,CASSQAPVGGKTEAFF,TGCGCCAGCAGCCAAGCCCCCGTTGGGGGCAAGACTGAAGCTTTCTTT
TRBV14,TRBD2,TRBJ2-5,NA,CASSFGPGGRYF,TGTGCCAGCAGCTTTGGCCCGGGAGGGCGGTACTTC
TRBV6-2/TRBV6-3,TRBD1,TRBJ1-2,few,CASSPLQGDLALSVYGYTF,TGTGCCAGCAGCCCCCTACAGGGGGACCTCGCCCTATCCGTCTATGGCTACACCTTC
TRBV5-1,NA,TRBJ1-1,NA,CASSAGQWNTEAFF,TGCGCCAGCAGCGCCGGACAGTGGAACACTGAAGCTTTCTTT
TRBV6-2/TRBV6-3,NA,TRBJ2-1,once,CASSSRRANEQFF,TGTGCCAGCAGTTCCCGACGGGCCAATGAGCAGTTCTTC
TRBV5-6,NA,TRBJ2-7,once,CASSLTSTDEQYF,TGTGCCAGCAGCTTGACCTCTACGGACGAGCAGTACTTC
TRBV15,TRBD1,TRBJ1-5,NA,CATSKSGTGLNQPQHF,TGTGCCACCAGCAAGAGCGGGACAGGCCTTAATCAGCCCCAGCATTTT